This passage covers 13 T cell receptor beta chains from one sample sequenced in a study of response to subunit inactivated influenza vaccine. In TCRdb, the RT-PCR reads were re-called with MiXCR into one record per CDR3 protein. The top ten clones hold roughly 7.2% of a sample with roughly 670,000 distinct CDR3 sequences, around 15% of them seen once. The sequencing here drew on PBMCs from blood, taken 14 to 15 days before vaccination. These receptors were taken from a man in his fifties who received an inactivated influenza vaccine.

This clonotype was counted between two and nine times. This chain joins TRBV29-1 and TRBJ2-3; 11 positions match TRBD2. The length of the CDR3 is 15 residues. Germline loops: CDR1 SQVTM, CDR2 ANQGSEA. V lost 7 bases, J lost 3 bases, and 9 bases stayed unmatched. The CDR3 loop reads CSEKGTSGGTDTQYF. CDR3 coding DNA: TGCAGCGAGAAGGGGACTAGCGGTGGAACAGATACGCAGTATTTT.

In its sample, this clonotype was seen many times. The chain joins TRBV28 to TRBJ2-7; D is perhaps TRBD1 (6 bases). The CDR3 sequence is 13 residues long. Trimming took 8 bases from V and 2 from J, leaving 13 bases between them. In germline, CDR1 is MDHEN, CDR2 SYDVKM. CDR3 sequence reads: CASGRTATYEQYF. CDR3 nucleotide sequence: TGTGCCAGCGGTCGGACAGCCACCTACGAGCAGTACTTC. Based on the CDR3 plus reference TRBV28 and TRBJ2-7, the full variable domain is DVKVTQSSRYLVKRTGEKVFLECVQDMDHENMFWYRQDPGLGLRLIYFSYDVKMKEKGDIPEGYSVSREKKERFSLILESASTNQTSMYLCASGRTATYEQYFGPGTRLTVT.

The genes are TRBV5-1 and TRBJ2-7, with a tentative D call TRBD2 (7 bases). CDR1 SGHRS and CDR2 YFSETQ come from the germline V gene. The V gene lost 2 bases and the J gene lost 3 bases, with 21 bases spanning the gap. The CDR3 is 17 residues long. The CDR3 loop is CASSFGLGGQGNYEQYF. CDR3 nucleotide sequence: TGCGCCAGCAGCTTCGGTCTCGGGGGGCAGGGTAACTACGAGCAGTACTTC.

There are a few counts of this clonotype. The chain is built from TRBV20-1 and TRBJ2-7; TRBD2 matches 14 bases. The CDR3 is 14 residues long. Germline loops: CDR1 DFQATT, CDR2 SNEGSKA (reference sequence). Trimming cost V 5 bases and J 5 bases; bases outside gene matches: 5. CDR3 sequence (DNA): TGCAGTGCTTTTCCGGGACTAGCGGGAGACGAGCAGTACTTC. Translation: CSAFPGLAGDEQYF.

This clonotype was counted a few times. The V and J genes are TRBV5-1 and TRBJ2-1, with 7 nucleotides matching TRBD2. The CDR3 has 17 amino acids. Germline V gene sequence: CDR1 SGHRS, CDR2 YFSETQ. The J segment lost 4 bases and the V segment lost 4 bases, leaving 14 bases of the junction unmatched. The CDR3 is CASSQLGLGRGYNEQFF. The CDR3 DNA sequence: TGCGCCAGCAGCCAACTTGGTCTGGGGAGGGGATACAATGAGCAGTTCTTC.

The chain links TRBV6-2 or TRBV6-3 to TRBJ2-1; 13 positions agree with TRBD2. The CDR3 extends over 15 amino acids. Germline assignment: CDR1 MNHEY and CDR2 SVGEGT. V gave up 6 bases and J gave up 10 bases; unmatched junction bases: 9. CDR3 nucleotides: TGTGCCAGCAGCCGGACTAGCGGGGGCCCTAAGGAGCAGTTCTTC. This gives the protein CASSRTSGGPKEQFF.

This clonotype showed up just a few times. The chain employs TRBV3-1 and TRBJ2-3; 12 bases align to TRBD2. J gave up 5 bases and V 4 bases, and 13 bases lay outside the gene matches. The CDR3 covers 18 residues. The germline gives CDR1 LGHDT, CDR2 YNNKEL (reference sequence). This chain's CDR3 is CASSRMVITGLAGDTQYF. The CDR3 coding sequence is TGTGCCAGCAGCCGAATGGTTATCACGGGACTAGCGGGAGATACGCAGTATTTT.

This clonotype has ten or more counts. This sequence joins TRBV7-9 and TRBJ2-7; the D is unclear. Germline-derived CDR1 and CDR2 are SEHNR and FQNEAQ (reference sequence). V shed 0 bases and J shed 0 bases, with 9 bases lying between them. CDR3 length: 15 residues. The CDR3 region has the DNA TGTGCCAGCAGCTTAGCGGGCCGTAGCTCCTACGAGCAGTACTTC. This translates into CASSLAGRSSYEQYF.

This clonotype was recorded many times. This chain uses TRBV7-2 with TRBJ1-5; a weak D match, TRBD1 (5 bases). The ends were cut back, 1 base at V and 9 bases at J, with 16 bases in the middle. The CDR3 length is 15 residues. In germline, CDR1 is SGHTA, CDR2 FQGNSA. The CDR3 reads CASSLGWSGQGPQHF. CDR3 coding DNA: TGTGCCAGCAGCTTAGGATGGAGTGGCCAGGGGCCCCAGCATTTT.

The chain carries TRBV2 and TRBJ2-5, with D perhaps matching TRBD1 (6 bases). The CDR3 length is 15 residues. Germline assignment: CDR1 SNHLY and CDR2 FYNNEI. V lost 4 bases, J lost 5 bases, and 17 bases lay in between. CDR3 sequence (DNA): TGTGCCAGCAGTGTGGGGCAGGGTCAGGGGGAGACCCAGTACTTC. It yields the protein CASSVGQGQGETQYF.

The CDR3 here is CASSPSPKSGNTIYF. In DNA, the CDR3 is TGCGCCAGCAGCCCCTCGCCCAAGTCTGGAAACACCATATATTTT. This sequence joins TRBV4-3 and TRBJ1-3; no clear D. Trimming took off 4 bases at V and 1 base at J, with 11 bases between the two ends. Germline V lookup: CDR1 LGHNA, CDR2 YSLEER. CDR3 length equals 15 residues.

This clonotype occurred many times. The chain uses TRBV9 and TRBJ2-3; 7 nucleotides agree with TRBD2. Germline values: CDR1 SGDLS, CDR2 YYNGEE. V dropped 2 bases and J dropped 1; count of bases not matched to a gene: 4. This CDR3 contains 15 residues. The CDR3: CASSVSLAGTDTQYF. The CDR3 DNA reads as TGTGCCAGCAGCGTTAGTCTAGCGGGCACAGATACGCAGTATTTT. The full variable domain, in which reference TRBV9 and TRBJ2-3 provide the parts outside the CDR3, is DSGVTQTPKHLITATGQRVTLRCSPRSGDLSVYWYQQSLDQGLQFLIQYYNGEERAKGNILERFSAQQFPDLHSELNLSSLELGDSALYFCASSVSLAGTDTQYFGPGTRLTVL.

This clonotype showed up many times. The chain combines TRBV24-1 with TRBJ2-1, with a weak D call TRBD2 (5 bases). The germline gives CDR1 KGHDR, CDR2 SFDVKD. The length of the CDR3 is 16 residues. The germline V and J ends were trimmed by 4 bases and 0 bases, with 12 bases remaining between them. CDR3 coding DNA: TGTGCCACCAGTGACTCGGACTGGAGCTCCTACAATGAGCAGTTCTTC. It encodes CATSDSDWSSYNEQFF.